One and the same sample provided the 8 T cell receptor beta chains below, sequenced in a study of T cells in tuberculosis. TCRdb's copy holds only in-frame clones and misses some; the assay was immunoSEQ multiplex PCR. The table includes more than 30,000 clones, 90% to 95% detected once. The sample consisted of PBMCs. These receptors all come from a donor aged 10-29 years with latent tuberculosis or without tuberculosis infection. Some clones in this sample may be carry-over from other donors' samples.

The V gene is TRBV7-9, the J gene TRBJ2-3; possible D gene TRBD1, 5 bases. V was clipped by 0 bases and J by 3 bases, with 10 bases between them. Germline V gene lookup returns CDR1 SEHNR and CDR2 FQNEAQ (reference sequence). The CDR3 spans 15 residues. CDR3 protein: CASSLAGAKTDTQYF. The CDR3 bases are TGTGCCAGCAGCTTAGCAGGGGCGAAGACAGATACGCAGTATTTT.

The chain carries TRBV7-6 and TRBJ2-7, with TRBD1 matching over 10 bases. J was trimmed by 4 bases and V by 5 bases; bases with no gene match: 8. CDR1 and CDR2 (germline): SGHVS, FNYEAQ. This CDR3 contains 15 residues. The CDR3 loop reads CASSPGQGPGYEQYF. CDR3 nucleotide sequence: TGTGCCAGCAGCCCGGGACAGGGGCCTGGATACGAGCAGTACTTC.

The chain employs TRBV12-5 and TRBJ1-5, with TRBD1 matching over 9 bases. The trim removed 2 bases at V and 6 bases at J, leaving 5 bases unmatched. Germline V gene sequence: CDR1 LGHNT, CDR2 FRNRAP. This CDR3 is 15 amino acids long. For the CDR3, the DNA is TGTGCTAGTGGTTTGACAGGGGGCGGAAGTCAGCCCCAGCATTTT. It codes for CASGLTGGGSQPQHF.

The chain uses TRBV10-1 and TRBJ1-2; D might be TRBD1 (6 bases). Germline CDR1 reads WNHNN; CDR2 reads SYGVQD (reference sequence). The CDR3 length is 13 residues. V was pared by 6 bases and J by 2 bases, with 10 bases between. The chain's CDR3 is CASSLDRNYGYTF. The DNA of the CDR3 is TGCGCCAGCAGCCTTGACAGGAACTATGGCTACACCTTC.

The V and J genes are TRBV9 and TRBJ2-3, with D unclear. CDR1 is SGDLS, CDR2 YYNGEE, per germline. V was shortened by 0 bases and J by 0 bases, with 11 bases between the two germline ends. The CDR3 loop spans 16 amino acids. This chain's CDR3 is CASSVASALSTDTQYF. CDR3 DNA sequence: TGTGCCAGCAGCGTAGCTTCAGCGCTGAGCACAGATACGCAGTATTTT.

The rearrangement uses TRBV20-1 and TRBJ1-1; TRBD1 aligns across 10 bases. Germline V gene sequence: CDR1 DFQATT, CDR2 SNEGSKA (reference sequence). This CDR3 contains 11 residues. With 3 bases clipped from V and 8 bases from J, the junction kept 0 bases outside the gene matches. The CDR3 region is CSARGQGEAFF. For the CDR3, the DNA is TGCAGTGCTAGGGGACAGGGGGAAGCTTTCTTT.

The chain carries TRBV5-4 and TRBJ2-1, with a possible D match to TRBD2 (5 bases). CDR1 and CDR2 (germline): SGHNT, YYREEE (reference sequence). This CDR3 comprises 14 residues. Deletions cut 1 base from V and 4 bases from J, with 9 bases between. CDR3 residues: CASSLLGEYNEQFF. The CDR3 DNA reads as TGTGCCAGCAGCTTGCTCGGGGAATACAATGAGCAGTTCTTC.

V usage is TRBV28 and J usage is TRBJ1-2; TRBD1 aligns across 8 bases. The V gene's germline CDR1 is MDHEN and CDR2 SYDVKM. CDR3 size: 14 residues. The ends lost 8 bases at V and 4 bases at J; junction bases unmatched: 9. The CDR3 coding sequence is TGTGCCAGCGGCCCGACAGGGGTTACCTATGGCTACACCTTC. Translating gives CASGPTGVTYGYTF.